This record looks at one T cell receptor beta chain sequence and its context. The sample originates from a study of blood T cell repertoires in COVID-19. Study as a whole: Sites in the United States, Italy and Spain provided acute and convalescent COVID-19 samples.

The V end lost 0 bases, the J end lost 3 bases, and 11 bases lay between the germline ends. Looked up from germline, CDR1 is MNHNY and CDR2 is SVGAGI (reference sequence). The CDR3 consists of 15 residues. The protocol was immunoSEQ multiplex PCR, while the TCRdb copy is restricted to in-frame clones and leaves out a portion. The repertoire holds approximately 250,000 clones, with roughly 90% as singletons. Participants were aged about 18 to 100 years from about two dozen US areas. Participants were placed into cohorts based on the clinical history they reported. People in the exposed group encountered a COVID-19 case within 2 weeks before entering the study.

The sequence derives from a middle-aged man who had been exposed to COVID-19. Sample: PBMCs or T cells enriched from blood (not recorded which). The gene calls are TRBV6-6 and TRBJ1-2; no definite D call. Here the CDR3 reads CASSYSRAVDYGYTF. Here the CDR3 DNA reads TGTGCCAGCAGTTACTCGAGGGCGGTTGACTATGGCTACACCTTC.